This T cell receptor beta chain was captured by sequencing in a study of cytomegalovirus exposure and HLA in healthy donors. Worth noting for this clone: Antigen specificity is unknown.

Study-wide results and caveats: Many donors shared some public TCRs, even though most TCR sequences were rare. Reports indicate that TCR beta sequences accurately predicted the HLA-A and HLA-B alleles of most subjects.

The germline V and J ends were trimmed by 6 bases and 2 bases, with 11 bases remaining between them. The CDR3 has 13 residues. CDR1 is MNHEY and CDR2 is SVGAGI in the germline V gene. The study ran its PCR with 60 Vbeta and 13 Jbeta primers. The protocol was immunoSEQ multiplex PCR, while the TCRdb copy is restricted to in-frame clones and leaves out a portion. The data hold under 200,000 clones, with 80% to 85% observed a single time. The donors were healthy bone marrow donors. V usage is TRBV6-5 and J usage is TRBJ2-7; possible D gene TRBD1, 6 bases. The TCR sequence derives from a human donor in good health. The sample consisted of PBMCs. The CDR3: CASSPTGPYEQYF. The CDR3 coding sequence is TGTGCCAGCAGCCCAACAGGGCCCTACGAGCAGTACTTC.